The TCR beta chain described here comes from a study of blood T cell repertoires in COVID-19. The V segment lost 1 base and the J segment 4 bases; nucleotides outside the gene matches: 10. The germline gives CDR1 LNHNV, CDR2 YYDKDF (reference sequence). The CDR3 is 17 residues long. Researchers sorted participants into cohorts using their self-reported clinical history. This clone has a single count. The data were produced by immunoSEQ multiplex PCR, yet TCRdb's version contains in-frame clones alone and is incomplete. The table lists some 130,000 clones, around four fifths of them singletons, with 2.4% in the top ten.

The chain has TRBV15 and TRBJ2-1; 7 bases align to TRBD2. The sample consisted of PBMCs or T cells enriched from blood (not recorded which). The sequence was collected from a man in his forties or fifties with acute COVID-19. This CDR3 reads CATSRATTSEFYNEQFF. The CDR3 DNA follows: TGTGCCACCAGCAGAGCTACTACTAGCGAGTTTTACAATGAGCAGTTCTTC.